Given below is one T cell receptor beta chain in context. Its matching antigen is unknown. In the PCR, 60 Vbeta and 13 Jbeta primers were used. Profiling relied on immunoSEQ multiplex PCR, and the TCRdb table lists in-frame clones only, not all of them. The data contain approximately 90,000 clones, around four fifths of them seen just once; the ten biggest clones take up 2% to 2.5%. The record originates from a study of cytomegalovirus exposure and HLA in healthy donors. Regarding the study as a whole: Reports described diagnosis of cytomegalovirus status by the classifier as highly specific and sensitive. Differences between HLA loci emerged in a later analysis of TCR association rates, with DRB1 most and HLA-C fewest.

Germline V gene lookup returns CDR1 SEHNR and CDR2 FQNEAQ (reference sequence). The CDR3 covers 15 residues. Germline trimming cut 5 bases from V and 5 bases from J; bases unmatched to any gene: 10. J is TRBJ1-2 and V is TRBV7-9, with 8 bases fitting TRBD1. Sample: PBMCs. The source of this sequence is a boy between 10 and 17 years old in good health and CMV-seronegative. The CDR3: CASSRPMTGEYGYTF. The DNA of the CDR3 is TGTGCCAGCAGCCGCCCAATGACAGGGGAGTATGGCTACACCTTC.